Detailed here is one T cell receptor beta chain. Original analysis: Quantification of nucleated cells was approximated via reference gene primer amplification. Clones were sequenced by immunoSEQ multiplex PCR, and TCRdb holds only the in-frame ones, with some missing. That table furnishes V, J and clone size, whereas the DNA furnished D and trimming. The sample consists of 160,000 or so clones, 65% to 85% of them appearing once. These data are taken from a study of blood T cell repertoires in COVID-19. Study information: Material from acute and convalescent COVID-19 was sourced from the United States, Italy and Spain. T cells, B-cell-depleted T cells, or PBMCs provided the cDNA or gDNA that served as material.

Trimming took off 5 bases at V and 8 bases at J, with 16 bases between the two ends. Germline V gene sequence: CDR1 LNHDA, CDR2 SQIVND (reference sequence). This CDR3 region has 14 residues. This TCR was recovered from a woman older than 75 with acute or convalescent COVID-19. The rearrangement uses TRBV19 and TRBJ2-1; possibly TRBD2 for D (6 bases). Sample: peripheral blood. The CDR3 DNA reads as TGTGCCAGTAGTCTGGACTATCTATCGGATGAGCAGTTCTTC. Protein: CASSLDYLSDEQFF.